This note documents a single TCR beta chain sequence. The source of the sample is a study of T cells of healthy individuals. The CDR3 sequence is 15 residues long. CDR1 and CDR2 (germline): MNHEY, SVGAGI. V shed 7 bases and J 4 bases; nucleotides not matched to a gene: 11. TCRdb processed the 5' RACE reads anew with MiXCR; each CDR3 protein has one entry. The table lists approximately 100,000 distinct CDR3 sequences, 17% of them singletons. This chain uses TRBV6-5 with TRBJ1-2; TRBD1 agrees at 8 bases. The sequence was collected from a human donor in good health. CDR3 in DNA: TGTGCCAGCACTCCTCAGGGGGCGAGAACCTATGGCTACACCTTC. This encodes CASTPQGARTYGYTF.